Included here is one T cell receptor (beta chain) sequence, with context. This entry is derived from a study of PD-L1 blockade in urothelial cancer. Profiled with immunoSEQ multiplex PCR; TCRdb holds only in-frame clones, not every one. The table records about 63,000 clones, approximately 80% of them present only once. Germline V gene data show CDR1 as SGHTA and CDR2 as FQGNSA. This CDR3 region has 12 residues. V was trimmed by 5 bases and J by 6 bases, leaving 8 bases between them. Time point defined: pretreatment peripheral blood. Patients were diagnosed with urothelial carcinoma, either locally advanced or metastatic.

The sequence came from a man in his 70s with urothelial cancer. The starting material was PBMCs, obtained around atezolizumab (anti-PD-L1) treatment. This rearrangement joins TRBV7-2 to TRBJ2-1, with no clear D. For the CDR3, the DNA is TGTGCCAGCAGCCGCCTCGGCAATGAGCAGTTCTTC. Translated, it gives CASSRLGNEQFF.